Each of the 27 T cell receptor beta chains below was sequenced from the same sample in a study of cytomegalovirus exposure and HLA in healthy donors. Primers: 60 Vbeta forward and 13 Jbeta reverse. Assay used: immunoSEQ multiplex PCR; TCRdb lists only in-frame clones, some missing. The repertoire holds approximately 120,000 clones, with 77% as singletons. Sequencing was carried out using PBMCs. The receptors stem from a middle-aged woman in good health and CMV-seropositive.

The CDR3 sequence: CASSLGITDYYEQYF. CDR3 coding DNA: TGTGCCAGCAGCTTAGGAATTACAGATTACTACGAGCAGTACTTC. V and J are TRBV7-9 and TRBJ2-7; D gene uncertain. Per the germline V gene, CDR1 is SEHNR and CDR2 is FQNEAQ (reference sequence). V dropped 1 base and J dropped 3 bases, with 13 bases sitting between them. This CDR3 is 15 amino acids long.

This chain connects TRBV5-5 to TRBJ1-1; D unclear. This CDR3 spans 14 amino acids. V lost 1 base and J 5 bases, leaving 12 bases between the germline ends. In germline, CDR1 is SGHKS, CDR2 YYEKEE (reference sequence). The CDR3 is CASSLSGYNTEAFF. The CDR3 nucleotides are TGTGCCAGCAGCTTGTCGGGGTATAATACTGAAGCTTTCTTT.

For the CDR3, the DNA is TGTGCCAGCAGCGTAGTACCAGGGGGCTCCACCGGGGAGCTGTTTTTT. It is translated as CASSVVPGGSTGELFF. The chain uses TRBV9 and TRBJ2-2; 8 bases align to TRBD1. Per the germline V gene, CDR1 is SGDLS and CDR2 is YYNGEE. With 0 bases clipped from V and 4 bases from J, the junction kept 5 bases outside the gene matches. The length of the CDR3 is 16 residues.

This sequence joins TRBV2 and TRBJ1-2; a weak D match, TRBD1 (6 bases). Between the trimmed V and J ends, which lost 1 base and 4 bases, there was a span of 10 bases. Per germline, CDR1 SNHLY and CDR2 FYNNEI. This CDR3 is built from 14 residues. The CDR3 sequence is CASSEDRVFYGYTF. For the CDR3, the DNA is TGTGCCAGCAGTGAAGACAGGGTATTCTATGGCTACACCTTC. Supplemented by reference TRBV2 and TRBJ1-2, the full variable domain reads EPEVTQTPSHQVTQMGQEVILRCVPISNHLYFYWYRQILGQKVEFLVSFYNNEISEKSEIFDDQFSVERPDGSNFTLKIRSTKLEDSAMYFCASSEDRVFYGYTFGSGTRLTVV.

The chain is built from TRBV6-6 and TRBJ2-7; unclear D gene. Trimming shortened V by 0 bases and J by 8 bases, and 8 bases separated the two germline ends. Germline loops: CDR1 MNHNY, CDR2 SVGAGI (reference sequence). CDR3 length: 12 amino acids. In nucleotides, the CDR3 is TGTGCCAGCAGTTACTCGGGCCTACAGCAGTACTTC. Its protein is CASSYSGLQQYF.

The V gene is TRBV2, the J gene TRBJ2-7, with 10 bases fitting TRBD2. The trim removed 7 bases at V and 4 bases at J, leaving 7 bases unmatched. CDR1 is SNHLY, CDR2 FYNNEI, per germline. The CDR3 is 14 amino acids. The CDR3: CASTATSGIYEQYF. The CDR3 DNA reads TGTGCCAGCACCGCCACTAGCGGGATATACGAGCAGTACTTC.

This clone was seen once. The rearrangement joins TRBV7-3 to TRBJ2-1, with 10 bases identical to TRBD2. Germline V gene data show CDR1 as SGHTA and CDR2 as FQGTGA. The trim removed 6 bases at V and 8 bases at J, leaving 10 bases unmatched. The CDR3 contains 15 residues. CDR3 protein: CASSRSPSGSDEQFF. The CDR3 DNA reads TGTGCCAGCAGTCGAAGCCCTAGCGGGAGCGATGAGCAGTTCTTC.

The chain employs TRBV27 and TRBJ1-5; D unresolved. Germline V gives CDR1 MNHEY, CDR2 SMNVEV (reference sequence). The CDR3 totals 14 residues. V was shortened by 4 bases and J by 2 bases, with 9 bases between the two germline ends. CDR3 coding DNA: TGTGCCAGCAGTTGGACTCAAGGCAATCAGCCCCAGCATTTT. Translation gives CASSWTQGNQPQHF.

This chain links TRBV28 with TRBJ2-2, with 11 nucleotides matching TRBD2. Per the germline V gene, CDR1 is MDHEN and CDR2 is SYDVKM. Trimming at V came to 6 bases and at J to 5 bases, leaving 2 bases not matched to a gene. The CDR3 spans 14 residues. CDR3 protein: CASSLAGGTGELFF. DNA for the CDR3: TGTGCCAGCAGCTTAGCGGGAGGGACCGGGGAGCTGTTTTTT. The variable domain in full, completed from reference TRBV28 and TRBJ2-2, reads DVKVTQSSRYLVKRTGEKVFLECVQDMDHENMFWYRQDPGLGLRLIYFSYDVKMKEKGDIPEGYSVSREKKERFSLILESASTNQTSMYLCASSLAGGTGELFFGEGSRLTVL.

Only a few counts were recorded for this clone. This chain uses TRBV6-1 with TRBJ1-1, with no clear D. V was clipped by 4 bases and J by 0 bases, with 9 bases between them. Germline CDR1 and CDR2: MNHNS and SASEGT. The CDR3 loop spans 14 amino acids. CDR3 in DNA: TGTGCCAGCAGTGGGAGAACGGTGAACACTGAAGCTTTCTTT. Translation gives CASSGRTVNTEAFF.

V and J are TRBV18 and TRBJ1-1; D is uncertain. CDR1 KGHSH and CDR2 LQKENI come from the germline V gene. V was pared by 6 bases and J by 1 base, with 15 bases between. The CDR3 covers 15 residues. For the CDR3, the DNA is TGTGCCAGCTCTGACGGAACGGCAGGGAACACTGAAGCTTTCTTT. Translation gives CASSDGTAGNTEAFF.

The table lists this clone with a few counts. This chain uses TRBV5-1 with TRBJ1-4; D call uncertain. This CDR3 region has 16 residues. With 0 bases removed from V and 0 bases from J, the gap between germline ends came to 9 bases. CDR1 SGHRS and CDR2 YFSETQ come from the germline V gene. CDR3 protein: CASSLVAGSTNEKLFF. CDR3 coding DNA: TGCGCCAGCAGCTTGGTTGCGGGGTCAACTAATGAAAAACTGTTTTTT.

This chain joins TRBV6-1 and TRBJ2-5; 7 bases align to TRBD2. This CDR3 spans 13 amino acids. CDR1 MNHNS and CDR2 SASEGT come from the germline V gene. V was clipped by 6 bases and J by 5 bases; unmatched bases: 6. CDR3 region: CASRGGRLETQYF. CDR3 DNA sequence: TGTGCCAGCAGAGGCGGGAGATTGGAGACCCAGTACTTC.

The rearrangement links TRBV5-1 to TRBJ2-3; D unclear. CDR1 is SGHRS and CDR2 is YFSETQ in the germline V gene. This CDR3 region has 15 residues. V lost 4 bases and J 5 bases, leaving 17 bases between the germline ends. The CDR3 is CASSRRPRPQDTQYF. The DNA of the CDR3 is TGCGCCAGCAGCCGCCGACCGAGGCCGCAAGATACGCAGTATTTT.

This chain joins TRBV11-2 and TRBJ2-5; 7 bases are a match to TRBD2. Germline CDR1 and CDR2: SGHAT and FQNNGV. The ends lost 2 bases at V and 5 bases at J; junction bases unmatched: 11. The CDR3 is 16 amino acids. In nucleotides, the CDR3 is TGTGCCAGCAGCTTAAGGACTCCAGCGGGACCGGAGACCCAGTACTTC. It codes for CASSLRTPAGPETQYF.

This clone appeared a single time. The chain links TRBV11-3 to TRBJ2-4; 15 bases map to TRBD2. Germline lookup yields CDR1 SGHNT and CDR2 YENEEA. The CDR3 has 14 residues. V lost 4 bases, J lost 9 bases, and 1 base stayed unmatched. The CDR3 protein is CASSSGLAGGIQYF. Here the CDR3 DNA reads TGTGCCAGCAGCTCGGGACTAGCGGGAGGCATTCAGTACTTC.

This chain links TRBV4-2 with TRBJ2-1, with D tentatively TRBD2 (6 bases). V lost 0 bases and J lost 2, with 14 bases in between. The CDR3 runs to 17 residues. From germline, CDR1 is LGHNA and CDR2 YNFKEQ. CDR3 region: CASSQDWERAPYNEQFF. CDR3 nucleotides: TGTGCCAGCAGCCAAGATTGGGAGCGGGCCCCCTACAATGAGCAGTTCTTC.

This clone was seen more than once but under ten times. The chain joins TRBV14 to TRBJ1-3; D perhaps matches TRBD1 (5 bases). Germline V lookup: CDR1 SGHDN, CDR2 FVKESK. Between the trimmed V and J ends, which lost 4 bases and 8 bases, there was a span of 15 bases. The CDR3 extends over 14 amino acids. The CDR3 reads CASSPSGQGDTIYF. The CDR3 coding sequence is TGTGCCAGCAGCCCATCGGGCCAGGGCGACACCATATATTTT. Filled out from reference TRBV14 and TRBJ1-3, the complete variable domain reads EAGVTQFPSHSVIEKGQTVTLRCDPISGHDNLYWYRRVMGKEIKFLLHFVKESKQDESGMPNNRFLAERTGGTYSTLKVQPAELEDSGVYFCASSPSGQGDTIYFGEGSWLTVV.

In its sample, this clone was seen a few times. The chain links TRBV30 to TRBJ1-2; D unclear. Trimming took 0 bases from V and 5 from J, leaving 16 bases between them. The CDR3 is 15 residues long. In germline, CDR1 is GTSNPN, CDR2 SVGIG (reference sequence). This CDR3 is CAWSVHLVQQYGYTF. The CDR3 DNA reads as TGTGCCTGGAGTGTACATCTAGTCCAGCAGTATGGCTACACCTTC.

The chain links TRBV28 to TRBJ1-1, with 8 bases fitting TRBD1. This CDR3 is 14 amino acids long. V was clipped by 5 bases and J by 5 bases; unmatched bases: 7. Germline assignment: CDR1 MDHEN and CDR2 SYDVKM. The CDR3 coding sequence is TGTGCCAGCAGTATGGGGACAGGATGGACTGAAGCTTTCTTT. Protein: CASSMGTGWTEAFF.

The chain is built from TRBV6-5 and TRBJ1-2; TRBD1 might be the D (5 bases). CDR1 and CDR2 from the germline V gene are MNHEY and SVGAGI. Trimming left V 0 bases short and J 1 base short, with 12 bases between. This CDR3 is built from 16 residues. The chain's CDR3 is CASSYSWGQGNYGYTF. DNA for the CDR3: TGTGCCAGCAGTTACTCATGGGGCCAGGGTAACTATGGCTACACCTTC.

CDR3 protein: CASKLAGGPGGEQYF. The CDR3 DNA reads TGTGCCAGCAAACTAGCGGGAGGGCCAGGAGGCGAGCAGTACTTC. This chain uses TRBV28 with TRBJ2-7, with 13 bases fitting TRBD2. CDR1 MDHEN and CDR2 SYDVKM come from the germline V gene. The CDR3 has 15 amino acids. The V gene end was trimmed by 7 bases and the J gene end by 6 bases; junction bases not matched to a gene: 9.

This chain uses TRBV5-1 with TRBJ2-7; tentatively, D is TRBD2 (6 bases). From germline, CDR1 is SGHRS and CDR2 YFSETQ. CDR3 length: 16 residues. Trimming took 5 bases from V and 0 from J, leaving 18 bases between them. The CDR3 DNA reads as TGCGCCAGCAGACTAGCATTAGGGGCGAGCTCCTACGAGCAGTACTTC. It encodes CASRLALGASSYEQYF.

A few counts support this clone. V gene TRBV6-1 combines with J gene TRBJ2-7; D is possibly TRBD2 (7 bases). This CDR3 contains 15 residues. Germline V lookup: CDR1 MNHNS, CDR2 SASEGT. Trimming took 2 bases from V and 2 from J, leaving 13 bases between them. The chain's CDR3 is CASSERGGSPYEQYF. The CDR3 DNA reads TGTGCCAGCAGTGAAAGGGGGGGGAGTCCCTACGAGCAGTACTTC.

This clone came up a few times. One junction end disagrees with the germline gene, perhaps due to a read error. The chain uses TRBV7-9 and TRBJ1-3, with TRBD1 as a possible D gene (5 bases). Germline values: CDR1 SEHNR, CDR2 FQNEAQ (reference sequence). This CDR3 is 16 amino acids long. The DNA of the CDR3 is TGTTCCAGCAGCTCTCCGGGACTGAGCTCTGGAAACACCATATATTTT. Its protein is CSSSSPGLSSGNTIYF.

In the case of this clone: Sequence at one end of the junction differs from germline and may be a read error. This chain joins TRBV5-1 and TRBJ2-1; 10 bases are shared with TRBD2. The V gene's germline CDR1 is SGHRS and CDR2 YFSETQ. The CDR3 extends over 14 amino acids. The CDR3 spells CASSLAGDYSEQFF. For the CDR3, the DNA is TGCGCCAGCAGCCTAGCGGGAGATTACAGTGAGCAGTTCTTC.

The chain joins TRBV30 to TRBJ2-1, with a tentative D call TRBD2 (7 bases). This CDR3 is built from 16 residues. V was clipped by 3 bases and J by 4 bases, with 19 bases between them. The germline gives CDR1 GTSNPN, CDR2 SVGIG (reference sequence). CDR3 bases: TGTGCCTGGAGCCTAGGGGGGGGCTTAACTTACAATGAGCAGTTCTTC. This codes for CAWSLGGGLTYNEQFF.